The 31 T cell receptor beta chains below all came from one sample that was sequenced in a study of CD8+ T cells in alopecia areata. Specified treatment: oral pan-JAK inhibitor, 5-10 mg twice daily. Extraction and reverse transcription of RNA yielded cDNA as the sequencing template. Some clones are missing from TCRdb's copy, which holds only in-frame ones; the method was immunoSEQ multiplex PCR. Of 100,000 to 150,000 clones in the sample, 61% were seen once. Sequenced material: CD4+ T cells sorted from blood, taken at week 4, from a patient treated with tofacitinib. The source of these receptors is a human donor with alopecia areata.

The J gene is TRBJ2-3, the V gene TRBV29-1; 7 positions match TRBD2. CDR3 length equals 13 residues. V was clipped by 1 base and J by 6 bases; unmatched bases: 4. Germline loops: CDR1 SQVTM, CDR2 ANQGSEA. The CDR3: CSVEAAGRDTQYF. The DNA for the CDR3 is TGCAGCGTTGAAGCCGCCGGGAGGGATACGCAGTATTTT.

The J gene is TRBJ1-3, the V gene TRBV15; D unresolved. V was trimmed by 6 bases and J by 1 base, leaving 10 bases between them. CDR3 length: 14 amino acids. Germline-derived CDR1 and CDR2 are LNHNV and YYDKDF (reference sequence). The CDR3 nucleotides are TGTGCCACCAGGGCTCGGGGTTCTGGAAACACCATATATTTT. It yields the protein CATRARGSGNTIYF.

This clone occurred a few times. The chain carries TRBV10-3 and TRBJ2-1; a possible D gene is TRBD2 (6 bases). The CDR3 covers 14 residues. In germline, CDR1 is ENHRY, CDR2 SYGVKD. The V gene lost 6 bases and the J gene lost 0 bases, with 9 bases spanning the gap. CDR3 DNA sequence: TGTGCCATCAGGCAGACTAGCTCCTACAATGAGCAGTTCTTC. As protein: CAIRQTSSYNEQFF.

This rearrangement joins TRBV6-5 to TRBJ2-5, with D possibly TRBD1 on 5 matching bases. The V and J ends lost 0 bases and 5 bases respectively, with 10 bases between them. Per the germline V gene, CDR1 is MNHEY and CDR2 is SVGAGI. The CDR3 loop spans 14 amino acids. The CDR3 coding sequence is TGTGCCAGCAGTTACTCGTCAGGGTTGGAGACCCAGTACTTC. Amino acid sequence: CASSYSSGLETQYF.

V gene TRBV7-3 combines with J gene TRBJ2-7; 11 bases are shared with TRBD1. V gave up 3 bases and J gave up 2 bases; unmatched junction bases: 0. Germline lookup yields CDR1 SGHTA and CDR2 FQGTGA. CDR3 length equals 14 residues. CDR3 DNA: TGTGCCAGCAGCTTGGGACAGGGGGCCTACGAGCAGTACTTC. It yields the protein CASSLGQGAYEQYF. Full variable domain (outside the CDR3, taken from reference TRBV7-3 and TRBJ2-7): GAGVSQTPSNKVTEKGKYVELRCDPISGHTALYWYRQSLGQGPEFLIYFQGTGAADDSGLPNDRFFAVRPEGSVSTLKIQRTERGDSAVYLCASSLGQGAYEQYFGPGTRLTVT.

V gene TRBV18 combines with J gene TRBJ1-2, with unresolved D. Trimming pared 3 bases from V and 7 bases from J, leaving 12 bases between. This CDR3 has 13 amino acids. Germline lookup yields CDR1 KGHSH and CDR2 LQKENI. CDR3 loop: CASSPGLSSGYTF. CDR3 bases: TGTGCCAGCTCACCCGGGCTCTCGAGTGGCTACACCTTC.

The CDR3 reads CASSRMSGRGVETQYF. The CDR3 DNA is TGTGCCAGCAGCCGGATGAGTGGCAGGGGAGTAGAGACCCAGTACTTC. The chain employs TRBV7-2 and TRBJ2-5; TRBD1 is a possible D gene (6 bases). Deletions cut 5 bases from V and 4 bases from J, with 20 bases between. CDR1 is SGHTA, CDR2 FQGNSA, per germline. The length of the CDR3 is 16 residues.

This clone has more than one count but fewer than ten. The junction shows a germline mismatch at one end, possibly a read error. The V gene is TRBV2, the J gene TRBJ1-2, with D perhaps TRBD1 (6 bases). Germline CDR1 reads SNHLY; CDR2 reads FYNNEI. This CDR3 is built from 14 residues. In DNA form, the CDR3 reads TGTGCCAGCAGCGAAGGTGGGGGGGCGGCTGGCTACACCTTC. It yields the protein CASSEGGGAAGYTF.

This clone was picked up one time. The gene calls are TRBV2 and TRBJ1-2, with D possibly matching TRBD1 (5 bases). The V gene's germline CDR1 is SNHLY and CDR2 FYNNEI. This CDR3 region has 12 residues. V gave up 6 bases and J gave up 8 bases, with 13 bases separating them. The CDR3 DNA is TGTGCCAGCAGCGTGGCTAGGGACGGCTACACCTTC. Amino acids: CASSVARDGYTF.

The chain combines TRBV9 with TRBJ2-3; D is uncertain. Germline V lookup: CDR1 SGDLS, CDR2 YYNGEE. Trimming left V 0 bases short and J 2 bases short, with 10 bases between. The CDR3 loop spans 15 amino acids. The chain's CDR3 is CASSVESSPTDTQYF. Written as DNA, the CDR3 is TGTGCCAGCAGCGTAGAATCCTCACCCACAGATACGCAGTATTTT. The whole variable domain, filled in from reference TRBV9 and TRBJ2-3, reads DSGVTQTPKHLITATGQRVTLRCSPRSGDLSVYWYQQSLDQGLQFLIQYYNGEERAKGNILERFSAQQFPDLHSELNLSSLELGDSALYFCASSVESSPTDTQYFGPGTRLTVL.

The chain uses TRBV5-6 and TRBJ2-5; maybe TRBD1 (5 bases). The CDR3 is 13 amino acids. Germline V gives CDR1 SGHDT, CDR2 YYEEEE. V shed 6 bases and J shed 2 bases, with 11 bases lying between them. The CDR3 DNA reads as TGTGCCAGCACCCTGACAGCACAAGAGACCCAGTACTTC. This sequence encodes CASTLTAQETQYF.

The chain links TRBV5-6 to TRBJ1-2; TRBD1 is a possible D gene (6 bases). The CDR3 covers 15 residues. The germline V gene has CDR1 SGHDT and CDR2 YYEEEE. Trimming removed 1 base at V and 4 bases at J, with 14 bases between. The CDR3 spells CASSLTGQSSYGYTF. The CDR3 DNA follows: TGTGCCAGCAGCTTGACCGGACAGAGCTCCTATGGCTACACCTTC.

The V gene is TRBV27, the J gene TRBJ1-2; 7 positions agree with TRBD1. Germline V CDR1 and CDR2: MNHEY, SMNVEV (reference sequence). The CDR3 runs to 15 residues. The J segment lost 4 bases and the V segment lost 5 bases, leaving 10 bases of the junction unmatched. The CDR3 is CASSRIRGQIYGYTF. For the CDR3, the DNA is TGTGCCAGCAGTCGTATAAGGGGACAGATCTATGGCTACACCTTC.

This chain connects TRBV4-3 to TRBJ2-4; 10 bases line up with TRBD1. The CDR3 loop spans 17 amino acids. The V segment lost 1 base and the J segment 1 base; nucleotides outside the gene matches: 4. CDR1 is LGHNA, CDR2 YSLEER, per germline. The CDR3 region is CASSQGPGQGAKNIQYF. The CDR3 nucleotides read TGCGCCAGCAGCCAAGGACCGGGACAGGGGGCCAAAAACATTCAGTACTTC.

The rearrangement links TRBV10-3 to TRBJ2-1; tentative D call: TRBD2 (6 bases). Germline V gives CDR1 ENHRY, CDR2 SYGVKD. The CDR3 covers 11 residues. With 4 bases removed from V and 9 bases from J, the gap between germline ends came to 7 bases. CDR3 nucleotide sequence: TGTGCCATCAGTGTGGGGGGTGAGCAGTTCTTC. It yields the protein CAISVGGEQFF.

The chain employs TRBV6-6 and TRBJ2-3; TRBD2 is a possible D gene (5 bases). V lost 1 base, J lost 2 bases, and 10 bases lay in between. The CDR3 loop spans 15 amino acids. Germline loops: CDR1 MNHNY, CDR2 SVGAGI (reference sequence). The chain's CDR3 is CASSYFTRATDTQYF. The CDR3 region has the DNA TGTGCCAGCAGTTACTTTACTAGGGCCACAGATACGCAGTATTTT.

This chain links TRBV23-1 with TRBJ1-5; D perhaps matches TRBD1 (5 bases). TRBV23-1 is annotated as an ORF whose role is uncertain. V lost 0 bases, J lost 5 bases, and 14 bases lay in between. The CDR3 is 16 amino acids. CDR3 bases: TGCGCCAGCAGTCAATCTTTAGGGGATCCTGATCAGCCCCAGCATTTT. The encoded protein is CASSQSLGDPDQPQHF.

The DNA for the CDR3 is TGTGCCAGCAGTGAAGATTGGCAGGGGTATTTT. This encodes CASSEDWQGYF. The chain is built from TRBV2 and TRBJ2-3, with D possibly TRBD1 on 5 matching bases. This CDR3 is built from 11 residues. V lost 1 base and J lost 14, with 10 bases in between. Germline values: CDR1 SNHLY, CDR2 FYNNEI.

The chain links TRBV30 to TRBJ2-5; 7 bases map to TRBD1. The CDR3 runs to 13 residues. V was pared by 4 bases and J by 2 bases, with 4 bases of the junction left unmatched. Germline lookup yields CDR1 GTSNPN and CDR2 SVGIG (reference sequence). DNA of the CDR3: TGTGCCTGGACTATGGGACAGCAAGAGACCCAGTACTTC. As protein: CAWTMGQQETQYF. The whole variable domain, remainder taken from reference TRBV30 and TRBJ2-5, is SQTIHQWPATLVQPVGSPLSLECTVEGTSNPNLYWYRQAAGRGLQLLFYSVGIGQISSEVPQNLSASRPQDRQFILSSKKLLLSDSGFYLCAWTMGQQETQYFGPGTRLLVL.

The rearrangement joins TRBV30 to TRBJ1-4, with D uncertain. This CDR3 region has 12 residues. V shed 2 bases and J shed 5 bases, with 6 bases lying between them. CDR1 GTSNPN and CDR2 SVGIG come from the germline V gene (reference sequence). The CDR3 reads CAWSRSNEKLFF. The CDR3 DNA is TGTGCCTGGAGTCGATCAAATGAAAAACTGTTTTTT.

This sequence joins TRBV4-3 and TRBJ1-4, with D maybe TRBD1 (5 bases). V lost 0 bases and J lost 0, with 11 bases in between. The CDR3 consists of 17 residues. CDR1 LGHNA and CDR2 YSLEER come from the germline V gene. CDR3 DNA sequence: TGCGCCAGCAGCCAAGAGGGCAGGGCCGCAACTAATGAAAAACTGTTTTTT. Amino acids: CASSQEGRAATNEKLFF.

The V and J genes are TRBV6-1 and TRBJ2-5; 13 bases fit TRBD2. In germline, CDR1 is MNHNS, CDR2 SASEGT. V lost 6 bases to trimming and J lost 7 bases; unmatched junction nucleotides: 2. The CDR3 covers 13 residues. This chain's CDR3 is CASRGTSGVTQYF. The CDR3 region has the DNA TGTGCCAGCAGGGGGACTAGCGGGGTGACCCAGTACTTC.

The rearrangement links TRBV30 to TRBJ2-1; perhaps TRBD2 as D (6 bases). The CDR3 consists of 12 residues. V gave up 7 bases and J gave up 3 bases, with 10 bases separating them. Germline V gene sequence: CDR1 GTSNPN, CDR2 SVGIG (reference sequence). DNA for the CDR3: TGTGCCTCTAGCGCGGTCTACAATGAGCAGTTCTTC. Its protein is CASSAVYNEQFF.

This clone was counted once. The chain has TRBV29-1 and TRBJ2-1, with 10 nucleotides matching TRBD1. The CDR3 consists of 14 residues. CDR1 is SQVTM, CDR2 ANQGSEA, per germline. V shed 8 bases and J 4 bases; nucleotides not matched to a gene: 8. The DNA of the CDR3 is TGCAGCATTCGGGACAGGGGTGGGTACAATGAGCAGTTCTTC. This encodes CSIRDRGGYNEQFF.

CDR3 in amino acids: CAWNAGQETQYF. DNA for the CDR3: TGTGCCTGGAATGCAGGGCAAGAGACCCAGTACTTC. The J gene is TRBJ2-5, the V gene TRBV30, with D tentatively TRBD1 (5 bases). The CDR3 loop spans 12 amino acids. Germline values: CDR1 GTSNPN, CDR2 SVGIG (reference sequence). Trimming shortened V by 4 bases and J by 2 bases, and 8 bases separated the two germline ends.

CDR3 bases: TGCAGCGTTGATCAAGGGGCTGGGGCCAACGTCCTGACTTTC. Encoded protein: CSVDQGAGANVLTF. J is TRBJ2-6 and V is TRBV29-1, with D possibly TRBD1 on 5 matching bases. Trimming cost V 3 bases and J 2 bases, with 8 bases left between them. The CDR3 extends over 14 amino acids. CDR1 and CDR2 (germline): SQVTM, ANQGSEA. Full variable domain (missing parts from reference TRBV29-1 and TRBJ2-6): SAVISQKPSRDICQRGTSLTIQCQVDSQVTMMFWYRQQPGQSLTLIATANQGSEATYESGFVIDKFPISRPNLTFSTLTVSNMSPEDSSIYLCSVDQGAGANVLTFGAGSRLTVL.

The chain is built from TRBV11-2 and TRBJ2-5; no firm D call. V was trimmed by 2 bases and J by 5 bases, leaving 3 bases between them. The CDR3 consists of 11 residues. CDR1 and CDR2 (germline): SGHAT, FQNNGV. In DNA form, the CDR3 reads TGTGCCAGCAGCTTATGGGAGACCCAGTACTTC. Translated, it gives CASSLWETQYF.

This chain links TRBV5-1 with TRBJ1-1, with D uncertain. Germline CDR1 is SGHRS and CDR2 is YFSETQ. Trimming removed 4 bases from V and 3 bases from J, with 10 bases in between. CDR3 length: 13 residues. Here the CDR3 DNA reads TGCGCCAGCAGCCTGGGGTGGGACACTGAAGCTTTCTTT. Translating gives CASSLGWDTEAFF.

The rearrangement links TRBV7-6 to TRBJ2-1; D possibly corresponds to TRBD2 (7 bases). V was trimmed by 1 base and J by 9 bases, leaving 10 bases between them. The CDR3 consists of 13 residues. CDR1 is SGHVS, CDR2 FNYEAQ, per germline. Here the CDR3 DNA reads TGTGCCAGCAGCTTAGGGGGAGGGGGTGAGCAGTTCTTC. It is translated as CASSLGGGGEQFF.

The chain employs TRBV13 and TRBJ1-3, with TRBD1 matching over 7 bases. CDR1 is PRHDT, CDR2 FYEKMQ, per germline (reference sequence). The CDR3 length is 14 residues. The junction had 8 bases not matched to a gene; V was cut back by 5 bases and J by 7 bases. Written as DNA, the CDR3 is TGTGCCAGCAGCCCGCAGGGGGGACCGAACACCATATATTTT. Protein: CASSPQGGPNTIYF.

The rearrangement uses TRBV10-3 and TRBJ1-2; D uncertain. The CDR3 is 13 residues long. Trimming left V 2 bases short and J 5 bases short, with 9 bases between. The V gene's germline CDR1 is ENHRY and CDR2 SYGVKD. The CDR3 region has the DNA TGTGCCATCAGTGAGAGGGCAGCTTATGGCTACACCTTC. Its translation: CAISERAAYGYTF.